This TCR beta chain was identified during a study of shared clonotypes between healthy human individuals. At the deep level, the assay was run. Generated by immunoSEQ multiplex PCR, the TCRdb table keeps only in-frame clones and is missing some. The sample shows some 100,000 clones, under 70% of them seen only once. The study enrolled healthy HIV-negative adults without recent acute infections or vaccinations as donors. Points from the study as a whole: Naive CD4 clonotypes overlapped across a handful of donors at approximately 4.5%.

As to this clone: Its antigen is currently unknown.

This CDR3 comprises 15 residues. Trimming stripped 3 bases from V and 3 bases from J, with 12 bases between. Germline CDR1 and CDR2: SGHVS and FNYEAQ. The J gene is TRBJ2-1, the V gene TRBV7-6, with D tentatively TRBD1 or TRBD2 (5 bases each). The clonotype originates from a young woman in good health. Sequencing input: memory CD8+ T cells sorted from blood. Subset: CD45RO+ cells pooled with CCR7-negative TemRA cells. The CDR3 bases are TGTGCCAGCAGCTTCCTTATGGGGGACTACAATGAGCAGTTCTTC. It specifies CASSFLMGDYNEQFF.